The 6 T cell receptor beta chains below all came from one sample that was sequenced in a study of patients and donors after allogeneic stem cell transplantation. TCRdb independently ran MiXCR on the RT-PCR reads; one entry per CDR3 protein. The table has more than 150,000 distinct CDR3 sequences, 20% to 25% seen once. The specimen sequenced was blood, either unsorted or a sorted T cell fraction (not recorded which). These receptors were obtained from a human donor who was either an allogeneic HSCT recipient or a stem cell or donor lymphocyte infusion donor (not recorded which). It is not recorded whose cells these are; they may come from a transplant donor.

This clonotype was counted once. The chain couples TRBV5-1 to TRBJ2-1, with D possibly matching TRBD2 (6 bases). The V gene's germline CDR1 is SGHRS and CDR2 YFSETQ. CDR3 length: 20 residues. V lost 0 bases and J lost 4, with 26 bases in between. The DNA of the CDR3 is TGCGCCAGCAGCTTGGAACCAGCGGGTCGGAAAATCATACCATACAATGAGCAGTTCTTC. Translated, it gives CASSLEPAGRKIIPYNEQFF. The full variable domain, with the rest looked up from reference TRBV5-1 and TRBJ2-1, is KAGVTQTPRYLIKTRGQQVTLSCSPISGHRSVSWYQQTPGQGLQFLFEYFSETQRNKGNFPGRFSGRQFSNSRSEMNVSTLELGDSALYLCASSLEPAGRKIIPYNEQFFGPGTRLTVL.

The sample holds many counts of this clonotype. The chain employs TRBV12-3 or TRBV12-4 and TRBJ1-6; D not resolved. The CDR3 runs to 12 residues. V lost 3 bases and J lost 5, with 2 bases in between. In nucleotides, the CDR3 is TGTGCCAGCAGTTTGAATAATTCACCCCTCCACTTT. Translating it yields CASSLNNSPLHF.

V is TRBV5-6 and J is TRBJ2-3, with D perhaps matching TRBD2 (7 bases). Trimming removed 2 bases from V and 4 bases from J, with 17 bases in between. Germline loops: CDR1 SGHDT, CDR2 YYEEEE. CDR3 length equals 16 residues. The CDR3 region has the DNA TGTGCCAGCAGCTTTGGCGGGGGCGACCCTTCAGATACGCAGTATTTT. Protein sequence: CASSFGGGDPSDTQYF.

The J gene is TRBJ2-2, the V gene TRBV7-9; the D is unclear. The germline V and J ends were trimmed by 6 bases and 1 base, with 9 bases remaining between them. Germline CDR1 and CDR2: SEHNR and FQNEAQ (reference sequence). This CDR3 comprises 14 residues. The CDR3 spells CASRGQLNTGELFF. Written as DNA, the CDR3 is TGTGCCAGCAGAGGTCAGCTGAACACCGGGGAGCTGTTTTTT.

This clonotype was seen ten or more times. The chain joins TRBV18 to TRBJ2-3; no firm D call. The V gene lost 6 bases and the J gene lost 6 bases, with 7 bases spanning the gap. There are 11 residues in the CDR3. Germline V gene sequence: CDR1 KGHSH, CDR2 LQKENI. The CDR3 region is CASSPADTQYF. CDR3 coding DNA: TGTGCCAGCTCCCCTGCGGATACGCAGTATTTT.

The chain links TRBV11-2 to TRBJ1-2; TRBD1 matches at 8 bases. Trimming took 5 bases from V and 6 from J; bases not matched to a gene: 11. The CDR3 consists of 15 residues. CDR1 is SGHAT and CDR2 is FQNNGV in the germline V gene. The CDR3: CASSLYSTGVNGYTF. In nucleotides, the CDR3 is TGTGCCAGCAGCCTCTACTCGACAGGGGTTAATGGCTACACCTTC.